These T cell receptor beta chains were read from a single sample in a study of T cell responses to AZD1222 COVID-19 vaccine. Libraries were prepared by immunoSEQ multiplex PCR; TCRdb keeps only in-frame clonotypes and omits some of them. Of about 130,000 clones in the sample, roughly 92% were seen once. The specimen was peripheral blood, collected 28 days after the second AZD1222 dose. These TCRs come from an adult who received the AZD1222 COVID-19 vaccine. The CDR3 runs from the conserved cysteine through the conserved F or W. D genes are given only for firm matches. The size of a clone is reported for some rows only, either as once, few or many, or as a class for expanded clones.

clone size: few
D gene: NA
J gene: TRBJ2-3
V gene: TRBV12-3/TRBV12-4
CDR3 DNA: TGTGCCAGCGGCGGGCTCAATCGCGATACGCAGTATTTT
CDR3 protein: CASGGLNRDTQYF

clone size: NA
D gene: TRBD2
J gene: TRBJ2-2
V gene: TRBV3-1/TRBV3-2
CDR3 DNA: TGTGCCAGCAGCCAACAGGGACTAGCGGGCGGGGAGCTGTTTTTT
CDR3 protein: CASSQQGLAGGELFF

clone size: NA
D gene: NA
J gene: TRBJ1-5
V gene: TRBV24-1
CDR3 DNA: TGTGCCACATCCCAGCGGGGAGTAGGGAATCAGCCCCAGCATTTT
CDR3 protein: CATSQRGVGNQPQHF

clone size: NA
D gene: TRBD2
J gene: TRBJ2-7
V gene: TRBV12-3/TRBV12-4
CDR3 DNA: TGTGCCAGCAGCCAAGCGGGGTACGAGCAGTACTTC
CDR3 protein: CASSQAGYEQYF

clone size: NA
D gene: NA
J gene: TRBJ1-4
V gene: TRBV6-1
CDR3 DNA: TGTGCCAGCAGTGAAGCTTCGACAGCAACTAATGAAAAACTGTTTTTT
CDR3 protein: CASSEASTATNEKLFF

clone size: NA
D gene: TRBD2
J gene: TRBJ2-7
V gene: TRBV7-6
CDR3 DNA: TGTGCCAGCAGCCTAACTAGCGGGAGGCAGTACGAGCAGTACTTC
CDR3 protein: CASSLTSGRQYEQYF

clone size: NA
D gene: TRBD1
J gene: TRBJ2-2
V gene: TRBV24-1
CDR3 DNA: TGTGCCACCAGTGATGGCGGACAGGGGGCAGGAGCCGGGGAGCTGTTTTTT
CDR3 protein: CATSDGGQGAGAGELFF

clone size: NA
D gene: NA
J gene: TRBJ2-5
V gene: TRBV4-3
CDR3 DNA: TGCGCCAGCAGCCAAGATCTCGGGGTAGAGACCCAGTACTTC
CDR3 protein: CASSQDLGVETQYF

clone size: NA
D gene: NA
J gene: TRBJ2-7
V gene: TRBV24-1
CDR3 DNA: TGTGCCACCAGTGAACAGGGCTACGAGCAGTACTTC
CDR3 protein: CATSEQGYEQYF

clone size: NA
D gene: NA
J gene: TRBJ1-1
V gene: TRBV11-2
CDR3 DNA: TGTGCCAGCAGCTTGGACAGGAACACTGAAGCTTTCTTT
CDR3 protein: CASSLDRNTEAFF

clone size: NA
D gene: NA
J gene: TRBJ2-2
V gene: TRBV9
CDR3 DNA: TGTGCCAGCAGCGTGGAGATCGGAGGAACCGGGGAGCTGTTTTTT
CDR3 protein: CASSVEIGGTGELFF

clone size: NA
D gene: NA
J gene: TRBJ2-1
V gene: TRBV4-3
CDR3 DNA: TGCGCCAGCAGCCAAACGGTTACCAGACTACATTACAATGAGCAGTTCTTC
CDR3 protein: CASSQTVTRLHYNEQFF

clone size: NA
D gene: NA
J gene: TRBJ1-4
V gene: TRBV12-5
CDR3 DNA: TGTGCTAGTGGCCAGGGGACGGATAATGAAAAACTGTTTTTT
CDR3 protein: CASGQGTDNEKLFF

clone size: NA
D gene: TRBD2
J gene: TRBJ2-7
V gene: TRBV9
CDR3 DNA: TGTGCCAGCAGCGTCAGCGGGATGTCCTACGAGCAGTACTTC
CDR3 protein: CASSVSGMSYEQYF

clone size: NA
D gene: NA
J gene: TRBJ1-2
V gene: TRBV6-5
CDR3 DNA: TGTGCCAGCAGTTACGCGCAAAGGGATGGCTACACCTTC
CDR3 protein: CASSYAQRDGYTF

clone size: NA
D gene: NA
J gene: TRBJ1-2
V gene: TRBV12-3/TRBV12-4
CDR3 DNA: TGTGCCAGCACCCCCGTTTTGTTCTATGGCTACACCTTC
CDR3 protein: CASTPVLFYGYTF

clone size: NA
D gene: TRBD1
J gene: TRBJ1-1
V gene: TRBV7-2
CDR3 DNA: TGTGCCAGCAGCTCTCAGGGGGGGGCAAACACTGAAGCTTTCTTT
CDR3 protein: CASSSQGGANTEAFF

clone size: NA
D gene: NA
J gene: TRBJ1-3
V gene: TRBV7-7
CDR3 DNA: TGTGCCAGCAGCTTAAGTCAGAGCTCTGGAAACACCATATATTTT
CDR3 protein: CASSLSQSSGNTIYF

clone size: NA
D gene: NA
J gene: TRBJ2-2
V gene: TRBV27
CDR3 DNA: TGTGCCAGCAGTTTTAGTAGCACCGGGGAGCTGTTTTTT
CDR3 protein: CASSFSSTGELFF

clone size: NA
D gene: NA
J gene: TRBJ1-6
V gene: TRBV5-6
CDR3 DNA: TGTGCCAGCAGCTTGCCGGGAAATTCACCCCTCCACTTT
CDR3 protein: CASSLPGNSPLHF

clone size: NA
D gene: TRBD2
J gene: TRBJ2-1
V gene: TRBV9
CDR3 DNA: TGTGCCAGCAGCGTCCTAGCGGGAGTAGTATACAATGAGCAGTTCTTC
CDR3 protein: CASSVLAGVVYNEQFF

clone size: NA
D gene: TRBD1
J gene: TRBJ1-6
V gene: TRBV30
CDR3 DNA: TGTGCCTGGAGTAGTACAGGGGGAATTTCACCCCTCCACTTT
CDR3 protein: CAWSSTGGISPLHF

clone size: NA
D gene: NA
J gene: TRBJ1-1
V gene: TRBV7-2
CDR3 DNA: TGTGCCAGCAGCAGAATTACATTTGGAACTGAAGCTTTCTTT
CDR3 protein: CASSRITFGTEAFF

clone size: NA
D gene: NA
J gene: TRBJ1-2
V gene: TRBV28
CDR3 DNA: TGTGCCAGCAGTCCCTCGGACCCCGACTATGGCTACACCTTC
CDR3 protein: CASSPSDPDYGYTF

clone size: NA
D gene: NA
J gene: TRBJ1-6
V gene: TRBV25-1
CDR3 DNA: TGTGCCAGCAGTGAATCAAGGGAGAATTATTATAATTCACCCCTCCACTTT
CDR3 protein: CASSESRENYYNSPLHF

clone size: NA
D gene: NA
J gene: TRBJ2-4
V gene: TRBV9
CDR3 DNA: TGTGCCAGCAGCGCCGCCGGGGGTAACATTCAGTACTTC
CDR3 protein: CASSAAGGNIQYF

clone size: NA
D gene: NA
J gene: TRBJ2-1
V gene: TRBV6-5
CDR3 DNA: TGTGCCAGCAGTTACTCGAGAGCATACAATGAGCAGTTCTTC
CDR3 protein: CASSYSRAYNEQFF

clone size: NA
D gene: TRBD2
J gene: TRBJ2-3
V gene: TRBV4-1
CDR3 DNA: TGCGCCAGCAGCCAAGGGGGACTAGTGAGATCGCGGGGCACAGATACGCAGTATTTT
CDR3 protein: CASSQGGLVRSRGTDTQYF

clone size: NA
D gene: TRBD2
J gene: TRBJ2-5
V gene: TRBV5-1
CDR3 DNA: TGCGCCAGCAGCTTCTCGACTAGCGGGGGGTCAGAGACCCAGTACTTC
CDR3 protein: CASSFSTSGGSETQYF

clone size: NA
D gene: NA
J gene: TRBJ1-1
V gene: TRBV5-1
CDR3 DNA: TGCGCCAGCAGCCTACTACTGATGACGGGAGTTGGCACTGAAGCTTTCTTT
CDR3 protein: CASSLLLMTGVGTEAFF

clone size: NA
D gene: NA
J gene: TRBJ1-2
V gene: TRBV4-3
CDR3 DNA: TGCGCCAGCAGCCAAGATACGGACAGAGGCTATGGCTACACCTTC
CDR3 protein: CASSQDTDRGYGYTF

clone size: NA
D gene: NA
J gene: TRBJ1-5
V gene: TRBV6-5
CDR3 DNA: TGTGCCAGCAGCCGGGGACGGGATCAGCCCCAGCATTTT
CDR3 protein: CASSRGRDQPQHF

clone size: NA
D gene: NA
J gene: TRBJ1-6
V gene: TRBV19
CDR3 DNA: TGTGCCAGTAGTATAAGTTTTTTGGGAGATTCACCCCTCCACTTT
CDR3 protein: CASSISFLGDSPLHF

clone size: NA
D gene: NA
J gene: TRBJ1-6
V gene: TRBV9
CDR3 DNA: TGTGCCAGCAGCCCCCAGGATGGGGCCGAATCACCCCTCCACTTT
CDR3 protein: CASSPQDGAESPLHF

clone size: NA
D gene: NA
J gene: TRBJ2-7
V gene: TRBV21-1
CDR3 DNA: TGTGCCAGCAGCATAGATTCTTGGGGTCCCTTC
CDR3 protein: CASSIDSWGPF

clone size: NA
D gene: NA
J gene: TRBJ2-5
V gene: TRBV29-1
CDR3 DNA: TGCAGCGTTGAAAGGGGCCGCTGGAAGACCCAGTACTTC
CDR3 protein: CSVERGRWKTQYF

clone size: NA
D gene: TRBD1
J gene: TRBJ1-6
V gene: TRBV10-3
CDR3 DNA: TGTGCCATCAGTGAAAGTGGACAGGTTAATTCACCCCTCCACTTT
CDR3 protein: CAISESGQVNSPLHF

clone size: NA
D gene: TRBD2
J gene: TRBJ2-7
V gene: TRBV10-2
CDR3 DNA: TGCGCCAGCAGACTATCCGGGACTAGCGGGTACGAGCAGTACTTC
CDR3 protein: CASRLSGTSGYEQYF